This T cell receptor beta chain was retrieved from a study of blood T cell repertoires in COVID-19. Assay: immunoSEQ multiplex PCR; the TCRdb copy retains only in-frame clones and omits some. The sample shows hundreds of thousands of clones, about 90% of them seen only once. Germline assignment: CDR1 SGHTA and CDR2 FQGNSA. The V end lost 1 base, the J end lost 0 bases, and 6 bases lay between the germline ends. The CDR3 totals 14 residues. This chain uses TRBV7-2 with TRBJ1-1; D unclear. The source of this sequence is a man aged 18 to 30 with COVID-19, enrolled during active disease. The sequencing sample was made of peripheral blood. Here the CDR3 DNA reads TGTGCCAGCAGCTTAGTAATCCTGAACACTGAAGCTTTCTTT. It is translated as CASSLVILNTEAFF.